The entry below describes one TCR beta chain. This sample is drawn from a study of blood T cells in healthy people across ages. V lost 6 bases and J lost 1, with 9 bases in between. CDR3 length: 13 amino acids. Per the germline V gene, CDR1 is MNHEY and CDR2 is SMNVEV (reference sequence). It was with a sample-barcoded 5' primer and a J-beta primer mix that a second PCR of about 6 to 12 cycles was run. From the 5' RACE reads, TCRdb called clonotypes with MiXCR, one entry per CDR3 protein. The sample contains about 800,000 distinct CDR3 sequences, around 25% of which appear only once. The data also belong to a second study, concerning T cells of mothers and their children. This second study says: The authors identified no persistent microchimeric T cell clones.

This TCR derives from a boy between 10 and 17 years old in good health. The chain is built from TRBV27 and TRBJ2-5; the D gene is possibly TRBD2 (6 bases). The sample taken for sequencing was blood. CDR3 coding DNA: TGTGCCAGCAGCGGACTAATCCAAGAGACCCAGTACTTC. Amino acids: CASSGLIQETQYF.